The 3 T cell receptor beta chains reported below all come from one sample, sequenced in a study of blood T cell repertoires in COVID-19. Assay used: immunoSEQ multiplex PCR; TCRdb lists only in-frame clones, some missing. The sample consists of hundreds of thousands of clones, approximately 89% of them appearing once. The sequenced sample was PBMCs or T cells enriched from blood (not recorded which). Receptors were obtained from a woman aged 40 to 49 with acute COVID-19.

As to this clone: The same CDR3 can be traced to other DNA sequences in this sample. The V gene is TRBV7-2, the J gene TRBJ1-2; D gene unclear. Trimming cost V 1 base and J 8 bases, with 14 bases left between them. The CDR3 length is 14 residues. Germline values: CDR1 SGHTA, CDR2 FQGNSA. CDR3 nucleotides: TGTGCCAGCAGCTTAGTCACAGACGGCAGGGGCTACACCTTC. As protein: CASSLVTDGRGYTF.

The chain combines TRBV7-6 with TRBJ2-5, with 7 positions matching TRBD2. The CDR3 runs 17 residues. Germline V gene data show CDR1 as SGHVS and CDR2 as FNYEAQ. The trim removed 1 base at V and 2 bases at J, leaving 10 bases unmatched. The CDR3: CASSLGFLAEIQETQYF. CDR3 nucleotide sequence: TGTGCCAGCAGCTTAGGGTTTCTAGCGGAAATACAAGAGACCCAGTACTTC.

This chain links TRBV7-9 with TRBJ1-1; D gene uncertain. This CDR3 is built from 11 residues. Germline-derived CDR1 and CDR2 are SEHNR and FQNEAQ (reference sequence). Trimming pared 8 bases from V and 4 bases from J, leaving 8 bases between. CDR3 nucleotides: TGTGCCAGCCGGACTTCCACTGAAGCTTTCTTT. It yields the protein CASRTSTEAFF.